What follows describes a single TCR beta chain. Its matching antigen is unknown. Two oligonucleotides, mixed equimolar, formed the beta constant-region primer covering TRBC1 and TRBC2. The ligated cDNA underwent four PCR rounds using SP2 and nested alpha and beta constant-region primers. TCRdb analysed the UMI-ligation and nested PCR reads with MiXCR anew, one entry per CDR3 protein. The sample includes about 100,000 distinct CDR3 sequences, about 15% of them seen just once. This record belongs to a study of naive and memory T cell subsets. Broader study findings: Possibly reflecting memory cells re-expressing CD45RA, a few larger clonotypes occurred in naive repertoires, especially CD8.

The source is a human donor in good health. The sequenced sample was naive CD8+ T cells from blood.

This CDR3 is CSALQADGNTIYF. In DNA form, the CDR3 reads TGCAGTGCGTTACAGGCGGATGGAAACACCATATATTTT. The chain combines TRBV20-1 with TRBJ1-3; possibly TRBD1 for D (5 bases). Per the germline V gene, CDR1 is DFQATT and CDR2 is SNEGSKA (reference sequence). This CDR3 spans 13 amino acids. V was pared by 6 bases and J by 3 bases, with 12 bases between.